This TCR beta chain was recorded in a study of tumour-infiltrating T cells in Burkitt lymphoma. For the study at large: Survival, overall and progression-free, tracked with productive clonality.

Method: immunoSEQ multiplex PCR; TCRdb's copy keeps in-frame clones and lacks some. There are 14,000 or so clones in the sample; about 33% occur only once, and over 5% lies in the top ten. The J segment lost 2 bases and the V segment lost 5 bases, leaving 8 bases of the junction unmatched. The CDR3 length is 16 residues. Germline CDR1 SGHTA, CDR2 FQGNSA. The clonotype was recovered from a human donor with diffuse large B-cell lymphoma. The genes are TRBV7-2 and TRBJ1-2; 10 positions match TRBD1. Sequenced sample: tumor tissue. This CDR3 is CASSDGRTGGNYGYTF. CDR3 nucleotides: TGTGCCAGCAGCGACGGCAGGACAGGGGGAAACTATGGCTACACCTTC.